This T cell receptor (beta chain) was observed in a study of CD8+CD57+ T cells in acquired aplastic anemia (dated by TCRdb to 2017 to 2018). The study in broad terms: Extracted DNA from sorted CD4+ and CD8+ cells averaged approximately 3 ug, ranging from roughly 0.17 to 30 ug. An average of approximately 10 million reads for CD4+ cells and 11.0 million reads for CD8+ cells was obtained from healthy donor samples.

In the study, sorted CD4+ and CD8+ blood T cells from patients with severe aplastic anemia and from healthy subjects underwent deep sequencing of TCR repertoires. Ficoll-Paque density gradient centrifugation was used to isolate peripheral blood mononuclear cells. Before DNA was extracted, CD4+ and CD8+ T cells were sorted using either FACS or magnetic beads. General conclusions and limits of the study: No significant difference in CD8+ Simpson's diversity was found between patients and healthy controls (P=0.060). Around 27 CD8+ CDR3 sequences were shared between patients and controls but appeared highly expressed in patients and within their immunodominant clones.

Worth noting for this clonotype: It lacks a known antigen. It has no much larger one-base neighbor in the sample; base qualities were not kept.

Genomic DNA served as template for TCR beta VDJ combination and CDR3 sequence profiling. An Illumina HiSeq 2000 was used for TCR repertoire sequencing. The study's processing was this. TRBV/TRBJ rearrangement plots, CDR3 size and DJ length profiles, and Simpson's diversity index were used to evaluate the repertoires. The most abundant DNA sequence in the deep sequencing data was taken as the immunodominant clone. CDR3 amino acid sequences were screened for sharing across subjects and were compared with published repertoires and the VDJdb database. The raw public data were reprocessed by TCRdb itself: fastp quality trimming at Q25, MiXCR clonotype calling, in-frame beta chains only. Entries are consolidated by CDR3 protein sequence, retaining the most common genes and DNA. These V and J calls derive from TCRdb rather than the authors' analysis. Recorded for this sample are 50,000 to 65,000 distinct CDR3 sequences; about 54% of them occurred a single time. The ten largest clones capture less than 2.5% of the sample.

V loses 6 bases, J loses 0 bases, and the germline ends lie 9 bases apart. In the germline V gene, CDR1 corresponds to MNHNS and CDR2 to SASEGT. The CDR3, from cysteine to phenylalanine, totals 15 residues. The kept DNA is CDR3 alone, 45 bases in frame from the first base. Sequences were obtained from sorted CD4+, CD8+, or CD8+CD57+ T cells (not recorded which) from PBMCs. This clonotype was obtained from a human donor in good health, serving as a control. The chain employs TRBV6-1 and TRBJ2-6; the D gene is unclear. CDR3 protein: CASSLLSSGANVLTF. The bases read TGTGCCAGCAGCTTGCTCAGCTCTGGGGCCAACGTCCTGACTTTC.